A single sample gave rise to the 21 T cell receptor beta chains below, sequenced in a study of T cells in Graves' hyperthyroidism and ophthalmopathy. Amplification targeted TCR beta CDR3 regions from RNA transcripts. Initially, a first-round RT-PCR of the TCR CDR3 employed the HTBI primer set. In TCRdb, the multiplex PCR reads were re-called with MiXCR into one record per CDR3 protein. The sample carries about 840,000 distinct CDR3 sequences, roughly 40% recorded once. The sequencing sample was made of blood. All receptors derive from a man aged 18 to 29 with Graves' hyperthyroidism.

This clonotype has at least ten counts. V and J are TRBV29-1 and TRBJ2-5; D is unclear. V was clipped by 5 bases and J by 5 bases, with 9 bases between them. CDR1 SQVTM and CDR2 ANQGSEA come from the germline V gene. The CDR3 covers 11 residues. The CDR3 spells CSVPSEETQYF. Written as DNA, the CDR3 is TGCAGCGTTCCCTCTGAGGAGACCCAGTACTTC.

This clonotype was seen only a few times. The chain uses TRBV5-1 and TRBJ1-3; unclear D gene. The germline V gene encodes CDR1 SGHRS and CDR2 YFSETQ. Trimming shortened V by 0 bases and J by 4 bases, and 8 bases separated the two germline ends. This CDR3 region has 14 residues. CDR3 protein: CASSLEVGGNTIYF. The CDR3, as DNA: TGCGCCAGCAGCTTGGAGGTGGGGGGAAACACCATATATTTT.

This clonotype turned up a few times. V gene TRBV10-3 combines with J gene TRBJ2-7; D is possibly TRBD2 (6 bases). Trimming took 10 bases from V and 0 from J, leaving 13 bases between them. Per the germline V gene, CDR1 is ENHRY and CDR2 is SYGVKD. There are 13 residues in the CDR3. CDR3 loop: CASASASSYEQYF. The CDR3 nucleotides are TGTGCCAGCGCTAGCGCCTCCTCCTACGAGCAGTACTTC.

This clonotype was observed many times. The chain combines TRBV7-8 with TRBJ1-1, with D possibly TRBD1 on 6 matching bases. This CDR3 is 15 amino acids long. The V end was cut by 5 bases, the J end by 1 base, with 14 bases between. The germline V gene has CDR1 SGHVS and CDR2 FQNEAQ. CDR3: CASSVTGSPNTEAFF. The CDR3 coding sequence is TGTGCCAGCAGCGTAACAGGGTCCCCGAACACTGAAGCTTTCTTT.

The chain employs TRBV10-3 and TRBJ2-7, with D unclear. Germline CDR1 reads ENHRY; CDR2 reads SYGVKD. The CDR3 sequence is 12 residues long. Between the trimmed V and J ends, which lost 6 bases and 4 bases, there was a span of 10 bases. The CDR3 is CAIRATGYEQYF. In nucleotides, the CDR3 is TGTGCCATCAGGGCCACCGGTTACGAGCAGTACTTC.

There are a few counts of this clonotype. The chain uses TRBV7-8 and TRBJ1-1; 7 bases align to TRBD1. The length of the CDR3 is 15 residues. V lost 0 bases, J lost 6 bases, and 7 bases stayed unmatched. CDR1 SGHVS and CDR2 FQNEAQ come from the germline V gene. DNA for the CDR3: TGTGCCAGCAGCTTAGCGTCCAAAGGGGGCCCTGAAGCTTTCTTT. Encoded protein: CASSLASKGGPEAFF. Supplemented by reference TRBV7-8 and TRBJ1-1, the full variable domain reads GAGVSQSPRYKVAKRGQDVALRCDPISGHVSLFWYQQALGQGPEFLTYFQNEAQLDKSGLPSDRFFAERPEGSVSTLKIQRTQQEDSAVYLCASSLASKGGPEAFFGQGTRLTVV.

The chain uses TRBV5-1 and TRBJ2-7, with D possibly being TRBD1 (6 bases). Judging by the DNA end, TRBJ2-5 fits better; the J call may be wrong. The CDR3 runs to 16 residues. Germline CDR1 SGHRS, CDR2 YFSETQ. CDR3 bases: TGCGCCAGCAGCTCATGGACAGCGTGGGGCACCGAGACCCAGTACTTC. Its protein is CASSSWTAWGTETQYF.

This clonotype has more than one count but fewer than ten. This chain uses TRBV7-9 with TRBJ1-1; tentatively, D is TRBD1 (6 bases). V was clipped by 5 bases and J by 4 bases, with 20 bases between them. The CDR3 has 16 residues. The germline V gene encodes CDR1 SEHNR and CDR2 FQNEAQ (reference sequence). The CDR3 sequence is CASSPSQGVEVTEAFF. CDR3 in DNA: TGTGCCAGCAGCCCATCACAGGGAGTGGAAGTCACTGAAGCTTTCTTT.

CDR3 coding DNA: TGCGCCAGCAGCTTGGGTAACGGGGGGAACCAAGAGACCCAGTACTTC. Protein product: CASSLGNGGNQETQYF. The gene calls are TRBV5-1 and TRBJ2-5, with TRBD2 matching 7 bases. This CDR3 spans 16 amino acids. Losses at the gene ends were 0 bases for V and 0 bases for J; bases not matched to a gene: 5. The germline gives CDR1 SGHRS, CDR2 YFSETQ.

In its sample, this clonotype was seen once. At one of its ends the junction is not consistent with the germline gene, which may arise from a read error. The chain recombines TRBV10-3 with TRBJ2-3; 9 nucleotides match TRBD2. The CDR3 sequence is 18 residues long. Germline values: CDR1 ENHRY, CDR2 SYGVKD. CDR3 in DNA: TGTGCCAGCAGTTATGGTGGAGCGGGAGGATCTAGCACAGATACGCAGTATTTT. Translating it yields CASSYGGAGGSSTDTQYF.

This chain joins TRBV10-3 and TRBJ1-6; 10 bases fit TRBD1. CDR1 is ENHRY and CDR2 is SYGVKD in the germline V gene. Trimming cost V 9 bases and J 8 bases; bases outside gene matches: 13. There are 16 residues in the CDR3. Written as DNA, the CDR3 is TGTGCCATTAGGGGACAGGGGACTTCTAGAGATTCACCCCTCCACTTT. This translates into CAIRGQGTSRDSPLHF.

This clonotype was detected only a few times. The chain links TRBV10-2 to TRBJ2-2; 10 positions agree with TRBD2. The CDR3 contains 16 residues. Germline CDR1 is WSHSY and CDR2 is SAAADI. The ends lost 6 bases at V and 8 bases at J; junction bases unmatched: 12. The CDR3 DNA reads as TGCGCCAGCAGCTTTTTGTCTAGCGGGAGTAGGGGGGAGCTGTTTTTT. It yields the protein CASSFLSSGSRGELFF.

This clonotype was seen a single time. DNA for the CDR3: TGTGCCAGCAGTGAAGCGTTGGGCGGGACATGGCGCACGGACGAGCAGTACTTC. It specifies CASSEALGGTWRTDEQYF. The chain carries TRBV2 and TRBJ2-7; D possibly matches TRBD1 or TRBD2 (6 bases each). The CDR3 sequence is 18 residues long. From germline, CDR1 is SNHLY and CDR2 FYNNEI. Trimming stripped 0 bases from V and 5 bases from J, with 23 bases between.

The chain links TRBV10-3 to TRBJ2-7; D uncertain. Germline-derived CDR1 and CDR2 are ENHRY and SYGVKD. There are 12 residues in the CDR3. The V gene lost 4 bases and the J gene lost 0 bases, with 4 bases spanning the gap. The CDR3 DNA reads as TGTGCCATCAGTGTTAGCTCCTACGAGCAGTACTTC. Its protein product is CAISVSSYEQYF.

This clonotype appeared a few times. The chain links TRBV7-9 to TRBJ2-2; D might be TRBD1 or TRBD2, each matching 6 bases. Trimming stripped 0 bases from V and 6 bases from J, with 17 bases between. This CDR3 spans 17 amino acids. The germline V gene has CDR1 SEHNR and CDR2 FQNEAQ (reference sequence). The CDR3 region is CASSLALGRGGSGELFF. The CDR3 DNA reads TGTGCCAGCAGCTTAGCGCTTGGCAGGGGAGGATCCGGGGAGCTGTTTTTT.

Turning to this clonotype: Since a much larger clone is just one base distant, this may be a read error. DNA for the CDR3: TGTGCCAACAGCTTAGAAGGGGGGTTGGAGACCCAGTACTTC. Protein product: CANSLEGGLETQYF. The rearrangement joins TRBV7-2 to TRBJ2-5; D tentatively fits TRBD1 or TRBD2 (6 bases each). Looked up from germline, CDR1 is SGHTA and CDR2 is FQGNSA. This CDR3 has 14 residues.

The chain recombines TRBV6-5 with TRBJ1-5; a possible D gene is TRBD1 (5 bases). Germline CDR1 reads MNHEY; CDR2 reads SVGAGI. This CDR3 has 17 residues. The V and J ends lost 0 bases and 4 bases respectively, with 16 bases between them. CDR3 nucleotide sequence: TGTGCCAGCAGTTACTCGTCCCCTGGGGGAGATAATCAGCCCCAGCATTTT. It is translated as CASSYSSPGGDNQPQHF.

The chain carries TRBV7-3 and TRBJ1-2, with 8 bases lining up with TRBD1. Germline values: CDR1 SGHTA, CDR2 FQGTGA. The V gene end was trimmed by 4 bases and the J gene end by 5 bases; junction bases not matched to a gene: 9. The CDR3 is made up of 15 amino acids. Here the CDR3 DNA reads TGTGCCAGCAGCTCCGGGACAGGCCTGCGGTATGGCTACACCTTC. This codes for CASSSGTGLRYGYTF.

A word on this clonotype: A read error is possible here, since a much larger clone lies one base away. This chain connects TRBV2 to TRBJ2-7; 10 bases align to TRBD1. The CDR3 extends over 12 amino acids. The germline CDR1 and CDR2 sequences are SNHLY and FYNNEI. Germline trimming cut 10 bases from V and 6 bases from J; bases unmatched to any gene: 6. The CDR3 nucleotides read TGTGCCACCCCAGACAGGGGGCCCGAGCAGTACTTC. Translating gives CATPDRGPEQYF.

The chain employs TRBV20-1 and TRBJ2-6; 8 positions match TRBD1. The CDR3 is 18 amino acids. CDR1 and CDR2 (germline): DFQATT, SNEGSKA (reference sequence). V shed 2 bases, J shed 4 bases, and the junction held 13 bases outside the gene matches. CDR3 sequence: CSARLSGTGLTGANVLTF. In DNA form, the CDR3 reads TGCAGTGCTAGATTATCCGGGACAGGTTTAACCGGGGCCAACGTCCTGACTTTC.

This clonotype has ten or more counts. The rearrangement uses TRBV5-1 and TRBJ1-1; TRBD1 matches 10 bases. The CDR3 has 15 amino acids. From germline, CDR1 is SGHRS and CDR2 YFSETQ. Trimming cost V 4 bases and J 4 bases; bases outside gene matches: 7. CDR3 residues: CASSGRQGASTEAFF. CDR3 DNA sequence: TGCGCCAGCAGCGGCAGACAGGGGGCGAGCACTGAAGCTTTCTTT. The full variable domain, its missing parts supplied by reference TRBV5-1 and TRBJ1-1, is KAGVTQTPRYLIKTRGQQVTLSCSPISGHRSVSWYQQTPGQGLQFLFEYFSETQRNKGNFPGRFSGRQFSNSRSEMNVSTLELGDSALYLCASSGRQGASTEAFFGQGTRLTVV.